This TCR beta chain is from a study of T cell repertoires in cytomegalovirus infection. General study points: The response measured ex vivo was dominated by TCR beta clonotypes (HLA-C-restricted and CMV-specific).

This CDR3 contains 15 residues. Germline lookup yields CDR1 LNHNV and CDR2 YYDKDF (reference sequence). V shed 2 bases and J 3 bases; nucleotides not matched to a gene: 2. TCRdb fed the reads into MiXCR, producing one record per CDR3 protein. The sample has roughly 54,000 distinct CDR3 sequences; around 30% are singletons. Of note for this clonotype: Its antigen is as yet unknown.

The chain carries TRBV15 and TRBJ2-3; 10 bases match TRBD1. The source material was PBMCs, sequenced either directly or after in vitro stimulation (not recorded which). This receptor was identified in a human donor in good health (CMV status not recorded). Some clones in this sample may be carry-over from other donors' samples. The CDR3 region is CATSRPGQGTDTQYF. The CDR3 DNA reads TGTGCCACCAGCAGACCGGGACAGGGGACAGATACGCAGTATTTT.